This TCR beta chain was observed in a study of cytotoxic CD8 clonotypes in ibrutinib-treated CLL. The CDR3 is made up of 16 amino acids. Germline loops: CDR1 SGHTA, CDR2 FQGNSA. V lost 1 base, J lost 5 bases, and 15 bases lay in between. Turning to this clone: No antigen is known for it.

Study results and caveats: Shared public clonotypes were rare, and on treatment they either got smaller or stayed the same. Increased clonality at ibrutinib response gave way to a return toward baseline at progression. Progressing patients had sampling times that differed from those of sustained-remission patients.

Sequencing was designed to attain a depth spanning 1 in 200,000 to 1 in 1 million T cells. Profiling relied on immunoSEQ multiplex PCR, and the TCRdb table lists in-frame clones only, not all of them. The sample has around 150,000 clones, more than 75% seen once. The rearrangement uses TRBV7-2 and TRBJ2-1, with D tentatively TRBD2 (6 bases). The sequencing used PBMCs, collected after 12 months of ibrutinib treatment. The TCR sequence derives from a human donor with chronic lymphocytic leukemia. This chain's CDR3 is CASSLEAGLRNNEQFF. Written as DNA, the CDR3 is TGTGCCAGCAGCTTAGAGGCGGGACTTAGGAACAATGAGCAGTTCTTC.